This TCR beta chain was profiled in a study of healthy donors' naive CD4 and CD8 T cells. Study-wide findings and caveats: Alpha and beta chains were sequenced in bulk without pairing. Homeostatic proliferation of naive T cells was not examined as a bias source.

Naive CD4+ cells were sorted as CD4+CD8-CD45RO-CD45RA+; naive CD8+ as CD8+CD4-CD45RA+CD27bright. On this clonotype itself: Its antigen remains unknown.

The CDR3 runs 13 residues. Germline CDR1 SQVTM, CDR2 ANQGSEA. The V gene lost 3 bases and the J gene lost 4 bases, with 12 bases spanning the gap. Starting from about 470 ng of total RNA, TCR libraries were made with linear amplification. As processed by the authors: From about five healthy donors, 78,498 rearranged TCR alpha transcripts were sequenced. Using its own MiXCR run on the reads, TCRdb lists one record per CDR3 protein. These V and J calls rely on TCRdb rather than the paper's analysis. The data contain approximately 180,000 distinct CDR3 sequences, around three quarters of them seen just once; the ten biggest clones take up around 2%.

The receptor was derived from a pool of human donors in good health; the sample pools cells from several healthy donors. The sample was naive CD4+ and CD8+ T cells sorted from blood, pooled from several donors. V gene TRBV29-1 combines with J gene TRBJ2-5; no definite D call. CDR3 bases: TGCAGCGTTGAGTCCGACCGGAGAGAGACCCAGTACTTC. Translated: CSVESDRRETQYF.